Detailed here is one T cell receptor beta chain. The antigen remains undetermined. Assay: immunoSEQ multiplex PCR; the TCRdb copy retains only in-frame clones and omits some. The sample carries about 87,000 clones, under 90% recorded once. The data were taken from a study of Ad26.COV2.S vaccination and SARS-CoV-2 variants. Study-wide points: TCR breadth and depth estimates may have understated total T cell responses.

Germline assignment: CDR1 MNHNS and CDR2 SASEGT. V lost 3 bases and J lost 5, with 16 bases in between. This CDR3 region has 15 residues. The clonotype comes from a human donor who had recovered from COVID-19. This specimen was peripheral blood, taken after recovery from COVID-19. This chain joins TRBV6-1 and TRBJ1-2, with D possibly matching TRBD1 (5 bases). DNA for the CDR3: TGTGCCAGCAGTGATGTATCAGGGCCATTTTATGGCTACACCTTC. Protein product: CASSDVSGPFYGYTF.